The 9 T cell receptor beta chains below were found in one sample sequenced in a study of blood T cell repertoires in COVID-19. Only in-frame clones appear in the TCRdb table, and some are missing; sequencing was by immunoSEQ multiplex PCR. Seen here are about 120,000 clones, around 79% observed once, and the top ten hold approximately 16%. The sample taken for sequencing was peripheral blood. The source of these receptors is a woman over 75 with active or convalescent COVID-19.

This clone was observed a handful of times. The chain links TRBV4-2 to TRBJ2-1, with 14 bases fitting TRBD2. Trimming cost V 4 bases and J 10 bases; bases outside gene matches: 9. The CDR3 spans 16 residues. Germline loops: CDR1 LGHNA, CDR2 YNFKEQ. This CDR3 is CASSLGTSGSATEQFF. The CDR3 DNA follows: TGTGCCAGCAGCCTAGGGACTAGCGGGAGCGCCACGGAGCAGTTCTTC.

The V call is TRBV25-1, the J call TRBJ2-3, with D possibly TRBD1 on 6 matching bases. Trimming shortened V by 6 bases and J by 0 bases, and 10 bases separated the two germline ends. The length of the CDR3 is 14 residues. Germline CDR1 and CDR2: MGHDK and SYGVNS. In nucleotides, the CDR3 is TGTGCCAGCAGCACTACAGGGAGCACAGATACGCAGTATTTT. Residues: CASSTTGSTDTQYF. Drawing the rest from reference TRBV25-1 and TRBJ2-3, the complete variable domain is EADIYQTPRYLVIGTGKKITLECSQTMGHDKMYWYQQDPGMELHLIHYSYGVNSTEKGDLSSESTVSRIRTEHFPLTLESARPSHTSQYLCASSTTGSTDTQYFGPGTRLTVL.

The gene calls are TRBV16 and TRBJ1-3; D gene uncertain. The V gene's germline CDR1 is KGHSY and CDR2 FQNENV. The V and J ends lost 4 bases and 4 bases respectively, with 8 bases between them. CDR3 size: 13 residues. As DNA, the CDR3 is TGTGCCAGCAGCCTGACTGCAGGAAACACCATATATTTT. It specifies CASSLTAGNTIYF.

The gene calls are TRBV6-5 and TRBJ2-7; D unresolved. V lost 0 bases and J 0 bases, leaving 6 bases between the germline ends. Germline CDR1 reads MNHEY; CDR2 reads SVGAGI. The CDR3 spans 14 residues. The CDR3 reads CASSYSRSSYEQYF. DNA for the CDR3: TGTGCCAGCAGTTACTCGAGGAGCTCCTACGAGCAGTACTTC.

This clone was seen once. This rearrangement joins TRBV15 to TRBJ2-5, with D hard to call. Germline V CDR1 and CDR2: LNHNV, YYDKDF (reference sequence). The CDR3 is made up of 14 amino acids. V lost 1 base and J lost 1, with 7 bases in between. The CDR3 is CATSRGHLQETQYF. CDR3 DNA: TGTGCCACCAGCAGAGGGCATCTCCAAGAGACCCAGTACTTC.

The chain couples TRBV5-1 to TRBJ2-5; possibly TRBD2 for D (6 bases). CDR3 length: 15 residues. V was trimmed by 4 bases and J by 2 bases, leaving 15 bases between them. CDR1 is SGHRS and CDR2 is YFSETQ in the germline V gene. The CDR3 nucleotides read TGCGCCAGCAGCGTCCTGGGGACTCCTCAAGAGACCCAGTACTTC. It encodes CASSVLGTPQETQYF. The full variable domain, rest sourced from reference TRBV5-1 and TRBJ2-5, is KAGVTQTPRYLIKTRGQQVTLSCSPISGHRSVSWYQQTPGQGLQFLFEYFSETQRNKGNFPGRFSGRQFSNSRSEMNVSTLELGDSALYLCASSVLGTPQETQYFGPGTRLLVL.

This clone was seen only a few times. This same CDR3 is encoded by further DNA sequences in the sample. This chain uses TRBV5-1 with TRBJ1-1; D is uncertain. V lost 0 bases and J lost 4, with 10 bases in between. The germline V gene encodes CDR1 SGHRS and CDR2 YFSETQ. CDR3 size: 14 residues. CDR3 sequence: CASSLGSGFTEAFF. In DNA, the CDR3 is TGCGCCAGCAGCTTGGGGTCGGGGTTCACTGAAGCTTTCTTT.

The V and J genes are TRBV19 and TRBJ1-1; possibly TRBD1 for D (6 bases). The CDR3 extends over 15 amino acids. Looked up from germline, CDR1 is LNHDA and CDR2 is SQIVND (reference sequence). V was shortened by 3 bases and J by 4 bases, with 15 bases between the two germline ends. CDR3 nucleotide sequence: TGTGCCAGTAGTATCGGTGACAGGATAGGCACTGAAGCTTTCTTT. Its protein is CASSIGDRIGTEAFF.

This clone was seen more than once but under ten times. This chain joins TRBV7-3 and TRBJ2-1, with 7 bases fitting TRBD2. The CDR3 is made up of 15 amino acids. Germline loops: CDR1 SGHTA, CDR2 FQGTGA. V was clipped by 1 base and J by 2 bases; unmatched bases: 2. This CDR3 is CASSLNAGAYNEQFF. CDR3 coding DNA: TGTGCCAGCAGCTTAAACGCGGGAGCCTACAATGAGCAGTTCTTC.